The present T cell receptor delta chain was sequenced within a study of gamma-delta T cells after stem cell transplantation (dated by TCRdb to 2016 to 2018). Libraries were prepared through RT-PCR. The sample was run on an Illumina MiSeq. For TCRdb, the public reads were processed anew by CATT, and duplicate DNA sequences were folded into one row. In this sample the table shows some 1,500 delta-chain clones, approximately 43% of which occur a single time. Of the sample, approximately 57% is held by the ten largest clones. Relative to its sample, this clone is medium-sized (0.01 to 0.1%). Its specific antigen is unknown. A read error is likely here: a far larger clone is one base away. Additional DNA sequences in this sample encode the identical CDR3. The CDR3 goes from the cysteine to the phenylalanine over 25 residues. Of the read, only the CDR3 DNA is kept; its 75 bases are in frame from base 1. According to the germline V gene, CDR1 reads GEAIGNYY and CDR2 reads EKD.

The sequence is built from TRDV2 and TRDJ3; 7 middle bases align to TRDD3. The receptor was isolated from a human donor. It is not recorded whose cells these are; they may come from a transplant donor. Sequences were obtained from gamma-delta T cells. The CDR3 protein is CACDTVSGWGTPLRLSSWDTRQMFF. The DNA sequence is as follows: TGCGCCTGTGACACCGTGAGTGGATGGGGGACCCCGCTTCGTTTATCGTCCTGGGACACCCGACAGATGTTTTTC.